This is a list of T cell receptor beta chains from one sample in a study of cytomegalovirus exposure and HLA in healthy donors. Profiling relied on immunoSEQ multiplex PCR, and the TCRdb table lists in-frame clones only, not all of them. The sample carries roughly 170,000 clones, about 81% recorded once. The sequenced material came from PBMCs. All receptors derive from a woman aged 25 to 39 in good health and CMV-seronegative. CDR3s leave out the opening cysteine and the closing phenylalanine or tryptophan.

j_call,v_call,cdr3_length,cdr3_aa
TRBJ2-4,TRBV2,14,ASSKVAGGGKNSQY
TRBJ2-1,TRBV6-1,16,ASSELSASAILYNEQF
TRBJ2-7,TRBV6-1,12,ASCSGGASYEQY
TRBJ2-7,TRBV19,11,ASSLSGPYEQY
TRBJ2-7,TRBV7-3,12,ASSLGQSSYEQY
TRBJ1-2,TRBV28,15,ASSSVSGQGSYWGYT
TRBJ2-3,TRBV5-1,12,ASSDGGSIDTQY
TRBJ1-5,TRBV21-1,14,ASSKHAGTVDQPQH
TRBJ2-7,TRBV9,12,ASSTYRQGGEQY
TRBJ2-7,TRBV7-9,11,ASTGQGSGEQY